Below, 9 T cell receptor beta chains from the same sample are listed, as sequenced in a study of OX40 agonist ivuxolimab in advanced cancers. The data were produced by immunoSEQ multiplex PCR, yet TCRdb's version contains in-frame clones alone and is incomplete. The data hold 35,000 to 45,000 clones, with around four fifths observed a single time. This material consisted of CD4+ or CD8+ T cells sorted from blood, taken in a trial of the OX40 agonist ivuxolimab. These receptors were taken from an adult with an advanced solid tumor such as melanoma, head and neck, liver or kidney cancer.

The gene calls are TRBV19 and TRBJ1-5; D is uncertain. Trimming took off 4 bases at V and 5 bases at J, with 9 bases between the two ends. CDR3 length: 13 residues. Germline V gene data show CDR1 as LNHDA and CDR2 as SQIVND (reference sequence). In DNA form, the CDR3 reads TGTGCCAGTAGTACAAGACCAGATCAGCCCCAGCATTTT. Its translation is CASSTRPDQPQHF.

Only one count was recorded for this clone. V gene TRBV10-2 combines with J gene TRBJ2-1, with 8 bases aligning to TRBD2. The CDR3 totals 13 residues. J was trimmed by 14 bases and V by 0 bases; bases with no gene match: 6. Germline CDR1 is WSHSY and CDR2 is SAAADI. CDR3 sequence: CASSESPGGEEFF. The CDR3 DNA sequence: TGCGCCAGCAGTGAGTCGCCGGGGGGGGAGGAGTTCTTC.

The V and J genes are TRBV7-9 and TRBJ2-3, with no clear D. The CDR3 runs 13 residues. V lost 1 base and J lost 1, with 3 bases in between. Germline CDR1 and CDR2: SEHNR and FQNEAQ (reference sequence). The CDR3 protein is CASSLGGTDTQYF. CDR3 in DNA: TGTGCCAGCAGCTTAGGGGGCACAGATACGCAGTATTTT. Based on the CDR3 plus reference TRBV7-9 and TRBJ2-3, the full variable domain is DTGVSQNPRHKITKRGQNVTFRCDPISEHNRLYWYRQTLGQGPEFLTYFQNEAQLEKSRLLSDRFSAERPKGSFSTLEIQRTEQGDSAMYLCASSLGGTDTQYFGPGTRLTVL.

The chain uses TRBV11-2 and TRBJ2-5, with D perhaps matching TRBD1 or TRBD2 (5 bases each). V lost 5 bases to trimming and J lost 5 bases, with 18 bases between them. This CDR3 comprises 15 residues. CDR1 and CDR2 (germline): SGHAT, FQNNGV. In DNA, the CDR3 is TGTGCCAGCAGCCTGGACAAACGCTGGGGGGAGACCCAGTACTTC. As protein: CASSLDKRWGETQYF.

This clone appeared a single time. The J gene is TRBJ2-1, the V gene TRBV2, with D unclear. There are 13 residues in the CDR3. Germline loops: CDR1 SNHLY, CDR2 FYNNEI. V shed 3 bases and J shed 10 bases, with 13 bases lying between them. Here the CDR3 reads CASSEVGLGEQFF. For the CDR3, the DNA is TGTGCCAGCAGTGAGGTGGGTTTGGGGGAGCAGTTCTTC. The full variable domain, in which reference TRBV2 and TRBJ2-1 provide the parts outside the CDR3, is EPEVTQTPSHQVTQMGQEVILRCVPISNHLYFYWYRQILGQKVEFLVSFYNNEISEKSEIFDDQFSVERPDGSNFTLKIRSTKLEDSAMYFCASSEVGLGEQFFGPGTRLTVL.

The chain uses TRBV18 and TRBJ1-2; 7 nucleotides agree with TRBD1. J gave up 2 bases and V 2 bases, and 5 bases lay outside the gene matches. In germline, CDR1 is KGHSH, CDR2 LQKENI. The CDR3 runs to 15 residues. CDR3 sequence (DNA): TGTGCCAGCTCACCAACTACCAGGGGGAACTATGGCTACACCTTC. Protein sequence: CASSPTTRGNYGYTF.

The V gene is TRBV19, the J gene TRBJ1-3; D is unresolved. Germline lookup yields CDR1 LNHDA and CDR2 SQIVND (reference sequence). The CDR3 extends over 15 amino acids. V was pared by 3 bases and J by 4 bases, with 13 bases between. In nucleotides, the CDR3 is TGTGCCAGTAGTATCGGAACGAATGGCGGAAACACCATATATTTT. Protein product: CASSIGTNGGNTIYF.

This clone was seen a handful of times. V usage is TRBV19 and J usage is TRBJ1-1; 11 bases are shared with TRBD1. CDR1 and CDR2 (germline): LNHDA, SQIVND (reference sequence). V gave up 4 bases and J gave up 5 bases; unmatched junction bases: 3. This CDR3 has 14 amino acids. This CDR3 is CASSTGQGGTEAFF. The CDR3 DNA reads as TGTGCCAGTAGTACGGGACAGGGGGGAACTGAAGCTTTCTTT.

The gene calls are TRBV10-3 and TRBJ1-5; 7 nucleotides line up with TRBD1. Germline-derived CDR1 and CDR2 are ENHRY and SYGVKD. The CDR3 spans 13 residues. With 6 bases clipped from V and 6 bases from J, the junction kept 5 bases outside the gene matches. DNA of the CDR3: TGTGCCATCAGGAAGGGGGCAGGTCAGCCCCAGCATTTT. Residues: CAIRKGAGQPQHF.